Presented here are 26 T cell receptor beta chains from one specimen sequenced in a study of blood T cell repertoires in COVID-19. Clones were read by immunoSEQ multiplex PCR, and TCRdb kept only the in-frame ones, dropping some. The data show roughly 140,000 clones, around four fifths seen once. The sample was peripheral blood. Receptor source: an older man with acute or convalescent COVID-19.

CDR3 residues: CASSLDAGAGSPLHF. CDR3 nucleotide sequence: TGCGCCAGCAGCTTGGACGCGGGGGCGGGTTCACCCCTCCACTTT. This chain links TRBV5-1 with TRBJ1-6; D possibly corresponds to TRBD1 (6 bases). The CDR3 consists of 15 residues. V was trimmed by 0 bases and J by 9 bases, leaving 13 bases between them. CDR1 SGHRS and CDR2 YFSETQ come from the germline V gene. The full variable domain, its missing parts supplied by reference TRBV5-1 and TRBJ1-6, is KAGVTQTPRYLIKTRGQQVTLSCSPISGHRSVSWYQQTPGQGLQFLFEYFSETQRNKGNFPGRFSGRQFSNSRSEMNVSTLELGDSALYLCASSLDAGAGSPLHFGNGTRLTVT.

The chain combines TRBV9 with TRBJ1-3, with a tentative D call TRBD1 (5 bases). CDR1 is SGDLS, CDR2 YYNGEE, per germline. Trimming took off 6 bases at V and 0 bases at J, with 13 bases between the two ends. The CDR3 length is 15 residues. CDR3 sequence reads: CASNPAGFSGNTIYF. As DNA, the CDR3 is TGTGCCAGCAATCCCGCAGGGTTCTCTGGAAACACCATATATTTT.

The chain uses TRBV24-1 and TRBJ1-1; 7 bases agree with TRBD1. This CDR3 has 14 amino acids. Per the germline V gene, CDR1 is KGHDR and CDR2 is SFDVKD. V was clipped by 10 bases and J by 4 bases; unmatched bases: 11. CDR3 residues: CATTGGGDGTEAFF. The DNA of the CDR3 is TGTGCCACAACCGGAGGGGGCGACGGCACTGAAGCTTTCTTT.

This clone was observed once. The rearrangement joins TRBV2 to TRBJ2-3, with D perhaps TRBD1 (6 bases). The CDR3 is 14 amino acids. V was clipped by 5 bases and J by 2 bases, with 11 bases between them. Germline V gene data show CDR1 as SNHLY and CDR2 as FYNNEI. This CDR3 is CASSPGHATDTQYF. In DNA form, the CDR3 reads TGTGCCAGCAGTCCGGGACACGCCACAGATACGCAGTATTTT.

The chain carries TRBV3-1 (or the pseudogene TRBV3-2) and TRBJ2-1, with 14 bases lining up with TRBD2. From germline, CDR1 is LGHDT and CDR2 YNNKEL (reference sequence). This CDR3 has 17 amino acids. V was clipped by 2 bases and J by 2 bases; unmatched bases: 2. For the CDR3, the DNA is TGTGCCAGCAGCCAACCGGGACTAGCGGGAGCCTACAATGAGCAGTTCTTC. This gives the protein CASSQPGLAGAYNEQFF.

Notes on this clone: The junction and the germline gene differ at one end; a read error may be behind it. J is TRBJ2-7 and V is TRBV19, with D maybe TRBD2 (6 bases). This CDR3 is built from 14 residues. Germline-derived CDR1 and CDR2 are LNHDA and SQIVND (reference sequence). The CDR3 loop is CASSPYRDSSEQYF. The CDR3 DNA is TGTGCCAGTAGTCCGTACCGGGACTCCTCCGAGCAGTACTTC.

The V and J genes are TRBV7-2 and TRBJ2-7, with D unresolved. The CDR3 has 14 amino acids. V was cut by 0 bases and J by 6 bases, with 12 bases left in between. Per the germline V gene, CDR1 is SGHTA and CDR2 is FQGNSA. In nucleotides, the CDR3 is TGTGCCAGCAGCTTAGCCTCCTCTACTGGCGAGCAGTACTTC. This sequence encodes CASSLASSTGEQYF.

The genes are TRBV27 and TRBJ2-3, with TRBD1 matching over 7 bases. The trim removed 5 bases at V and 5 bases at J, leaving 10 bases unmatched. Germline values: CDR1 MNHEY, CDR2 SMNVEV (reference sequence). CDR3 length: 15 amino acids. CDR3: CASSQNDRVGDTQYF. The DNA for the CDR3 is TGTGCCAGCAGTCAAAATGACAGGGTCGGAGATACGCAGTATTTT.

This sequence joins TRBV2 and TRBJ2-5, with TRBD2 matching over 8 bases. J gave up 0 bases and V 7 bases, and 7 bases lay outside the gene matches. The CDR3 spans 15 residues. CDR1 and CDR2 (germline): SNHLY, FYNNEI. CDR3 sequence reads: CASKLASGYQETQYF. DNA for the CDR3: TGTGCCAGCAAGCTTGCTAGCGGGTACCAAGAGACCCAGTACTTC.

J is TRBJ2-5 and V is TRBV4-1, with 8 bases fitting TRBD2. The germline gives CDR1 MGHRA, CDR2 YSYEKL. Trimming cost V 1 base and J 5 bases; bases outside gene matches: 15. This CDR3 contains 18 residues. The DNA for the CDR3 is TGCGCCAGCAGCCAAGTCCCGGCCCCGGGGGGGCGTCGTGAGACCCAGTACTTC. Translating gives CASSQVPAPGGRRETQYF.

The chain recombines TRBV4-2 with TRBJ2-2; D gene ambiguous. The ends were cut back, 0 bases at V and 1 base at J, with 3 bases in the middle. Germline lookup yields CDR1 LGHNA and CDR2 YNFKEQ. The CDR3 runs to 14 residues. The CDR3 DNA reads TGTGCCAGCAGCCAAGACCTGAACACCGGGGAGCTGTTTTTT. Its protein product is CASSQDLNTGELFF.

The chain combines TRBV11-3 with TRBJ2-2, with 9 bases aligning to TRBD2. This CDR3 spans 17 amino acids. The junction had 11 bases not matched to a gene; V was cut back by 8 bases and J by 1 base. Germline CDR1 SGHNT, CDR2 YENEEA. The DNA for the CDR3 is TGTGCCAGCGCTCCTTCCCCAGCGGGGGGGAACACCGGGGAGCTGTTTTTT. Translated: CASAPSPAGGNTGELFF.

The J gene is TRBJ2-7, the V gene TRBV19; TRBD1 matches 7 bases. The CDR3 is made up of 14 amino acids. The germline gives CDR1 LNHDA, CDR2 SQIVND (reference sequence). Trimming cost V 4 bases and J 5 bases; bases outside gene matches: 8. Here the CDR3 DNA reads TGTGCCAGTAGTAGATCCGGGACAGTCAACGAGCAGTACTTC. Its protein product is CASSRSGTVNEQYF.

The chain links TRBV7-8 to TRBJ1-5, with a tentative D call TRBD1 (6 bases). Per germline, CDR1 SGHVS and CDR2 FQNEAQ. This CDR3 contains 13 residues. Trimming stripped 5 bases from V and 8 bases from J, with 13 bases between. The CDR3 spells CASSRGRYEPQHF. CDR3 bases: TGTGCCAGCAGCCGGGGGCGCTACGAGCCCCAGCATTTT.

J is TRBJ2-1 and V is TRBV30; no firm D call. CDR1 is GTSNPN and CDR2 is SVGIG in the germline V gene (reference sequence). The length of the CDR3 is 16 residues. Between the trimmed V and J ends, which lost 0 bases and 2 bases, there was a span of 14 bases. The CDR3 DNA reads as TGTGCCTGGAGTGTAGCCGCGGCGGCTACCTACAATGAGCAGTTCTTC. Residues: CAWSVAAAATYNEQFF. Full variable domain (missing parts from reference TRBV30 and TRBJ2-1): SQTIHQWPATLVQPVGSPLSLECTVEGTSNPNLYWYRQAAGRGLQLLFYSVGIGQISSEVPQNLSASRPQDRQFILSSKKLLLSDSGFYLCAWSVAAAATYNEQFFGPGTRLTVL.

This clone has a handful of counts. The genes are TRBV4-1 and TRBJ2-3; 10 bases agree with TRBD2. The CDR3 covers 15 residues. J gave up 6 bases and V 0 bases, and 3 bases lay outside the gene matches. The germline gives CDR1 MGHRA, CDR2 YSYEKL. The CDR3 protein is CASSQDPAGGDTQYF. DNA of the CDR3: TGCGCCAGCAGCCAAGACCCAGCGGGGGGGGATACGCAGTATTTT.

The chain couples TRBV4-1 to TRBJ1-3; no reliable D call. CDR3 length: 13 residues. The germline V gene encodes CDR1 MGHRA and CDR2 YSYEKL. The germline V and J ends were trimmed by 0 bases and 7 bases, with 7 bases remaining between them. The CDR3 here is CASSQDLSNTIYF. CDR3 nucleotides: TGCGCCAGCAGCCAAGACCTGTCTAACACCATATATTTT.

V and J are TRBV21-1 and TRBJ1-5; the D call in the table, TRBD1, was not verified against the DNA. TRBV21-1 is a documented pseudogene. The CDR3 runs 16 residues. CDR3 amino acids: CASSNRQGFSNQPQHF. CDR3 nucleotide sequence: TGTGCCAGCAGCAACCGACAGGGGTTTAGCAATCAGCCCCAGCATTTT.

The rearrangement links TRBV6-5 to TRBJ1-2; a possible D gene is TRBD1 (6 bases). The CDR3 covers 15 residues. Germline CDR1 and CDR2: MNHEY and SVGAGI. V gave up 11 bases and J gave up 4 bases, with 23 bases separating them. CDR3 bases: TGTGCCGCCAGGGGCGGGGGGGCGCAATCCTATGGCTACACCTTC. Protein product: CAARGGGAQSYGYTF.

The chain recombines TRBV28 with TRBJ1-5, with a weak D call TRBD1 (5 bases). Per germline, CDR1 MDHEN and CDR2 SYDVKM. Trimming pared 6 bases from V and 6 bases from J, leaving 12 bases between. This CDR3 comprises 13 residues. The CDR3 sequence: CASRTVAGQPQHF. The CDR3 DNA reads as TGTGCCAGCAGGACAGTCGCTGGTCAGCCCCAGCATTTT.

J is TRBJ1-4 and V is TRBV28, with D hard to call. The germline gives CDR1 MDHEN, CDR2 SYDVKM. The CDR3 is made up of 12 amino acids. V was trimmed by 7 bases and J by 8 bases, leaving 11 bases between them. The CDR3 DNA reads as TGTGCCAGCATGTATCTAAGCGAAAAACTGTTTTTT. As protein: CASMYLSEKLFF.

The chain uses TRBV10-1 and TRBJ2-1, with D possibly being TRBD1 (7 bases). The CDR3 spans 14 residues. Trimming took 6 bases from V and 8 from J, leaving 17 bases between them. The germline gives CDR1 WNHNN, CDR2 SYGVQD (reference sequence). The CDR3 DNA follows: TGCGCCAGCAGCAGGGGGGCAGAGGGTGATGAGCAGTTCTTC. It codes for CASSRGAEGDEQFF.

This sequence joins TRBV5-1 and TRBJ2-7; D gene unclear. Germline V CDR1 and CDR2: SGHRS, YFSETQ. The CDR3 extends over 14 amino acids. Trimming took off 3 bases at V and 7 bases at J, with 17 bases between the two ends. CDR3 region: CASSSPGSDREQYF. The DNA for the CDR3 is TGCGCCAGCAGCTCCCCCGGTAGTGATCGAGAGCAGTACTTC.

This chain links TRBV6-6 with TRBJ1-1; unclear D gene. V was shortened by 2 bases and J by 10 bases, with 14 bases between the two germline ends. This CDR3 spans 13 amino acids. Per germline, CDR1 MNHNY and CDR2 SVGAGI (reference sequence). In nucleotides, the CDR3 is TGTGCCAGCAGTTACGCCGCCGCGGGTTCAGCTTTCTTT. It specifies CASSYAAAGSAFF.

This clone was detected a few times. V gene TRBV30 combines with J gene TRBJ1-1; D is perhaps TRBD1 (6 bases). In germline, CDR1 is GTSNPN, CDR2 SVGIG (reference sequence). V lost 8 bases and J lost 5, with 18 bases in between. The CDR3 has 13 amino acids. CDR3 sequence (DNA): TGTGCCGTCCGGCGGGGGGCATATACTGAAGCTTTCTTT. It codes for CAVRRGAYTEAFF.

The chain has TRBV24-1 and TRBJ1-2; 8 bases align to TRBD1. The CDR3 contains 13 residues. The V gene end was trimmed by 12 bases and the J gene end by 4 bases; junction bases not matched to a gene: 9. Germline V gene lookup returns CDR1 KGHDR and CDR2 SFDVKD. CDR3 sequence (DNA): TGTGCCTCATCCAGGACAGGGATCTATGGCTACACCTTC. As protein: CASSRTGIYGYTF.